Listed below are T cell receptor beta chains from one sample, sequenced in a study of blood T cell repertoires in COVID-19. The protocol was immunoSEQ multiplex PCR, while the TCRdb copy is restricted to in-frame clones and leaves out a portion. The data contain roughly 100,000 clones, 89% of them singletons. What was sequenced was peripheral blood. The receptors originated from a woman in her sixties with acute or convalescent COVID-19. Both conserved end residues are part of each CDR3. Each record gives: clone size, D gene, J gene, V gene, CDR3 DNA, CDR3 protein. The D gene is left open where the match is weak. Not every row has a clone size; where given, it reads once, few, many or a size class.

>.|.|TRBJ2-3|TRBV9
TGTGCCAGCAGCGTAGTCGAGCGTTCAGATACGCAGTATTTT
CASSVVERSDTQYF
>.|.|TRBJ2-3|TRBV10-3
TGTGCCATCACCGGGGACTTCACAGATACGCAGTATTTT
CAITGDFTDTQYF
>.|.|TRBJ1-2|TRBV28
TGTGCCAGCAGTTTGCCCCCAGGGTATGATGGCTACACCTTC
CASSLPPGYDGYTF
>.|TRBD2|TRBJ2-3|TRBV5-1
TGCGCCAGCAGCTTGCCTATCCGGACTAGCGGGAGTAGGACAGATACGCAGTATTTT
CASSLPIRTSGSRTDTQYF
>few|.|TRBJ1-1|TRBV28
TGTGCCAGCAGTCCGGGGTCCTTCACTGAAGCTTTCTTT
CASSPGSFTEAFF
>.|TRBD1|TRBJ1-1|TRBV7-2
TGTGCCAGCAGCTACTCCTCGACAGGGGGCAACACTGAAGCTTTCTTT
CASSYSSTGGNTEAFF
>.|.|TRBJ1-2|TRBV19
TGTGCCAGTAGTCGGTCCGCCCAGGGGCACTATGGCTACACCTTC
CASSRSAQGHYGYTF
>once|TRBD1|TRBJ1-2|TRBV18
TGTGCCAGCTCACCGTCCGGCCCCGGGACAGGGGGAGGCTACACCTTC
CASSPSGPGTGGGYTF
>.|TRBD1|TRBJ1-5|TRBV6-6
TGTGCCAGCAGACCCCCGGGACAGGGTAGTCAGCCCCAGCATTTT
CASRPPGQGSQPQHF
>.|.|TRBJ1-3|TRBV3-1/TRBV3-2
TGTGCCAGCAGCCAGTTAGGGAGCTCTGGAAACACCATATATTTT
CASSQLGSSGNTIYF
>.|TRBD2|TRBJ2-1|TRBV5-1
TGCGCCAGCAGCTTGGGGCTAGCGGGAGACGTTTACTACAATGAGCAGTTCTTC
CASSLGLAGDVYYNEQFF
>.|TRBD1|TRBJ1-4|TRBV19
TGTGCCAGTAGTCCGGCGACAGGGGGCAGGGAAAAACTGTTTTTT
CASSPATGGREKLFF
>.|.|TRBJ1-3|TRBV5-6
TGTGCCAGCAGCTTGAGTTCTAGAAACACCATATATTTT
CASSLSSRNTIYF
>.|TRBD1|TRBJ2-2|TRBV19
TGTGCCAGTAGTATGCCCCGACAGGGGGCAGCCGGGGAGCTGTTTTTT
CASSMPRQGAAGELFF
>.|.|TRBJ1-3|TRBV30
TGTGCCTGGGGGGCCGGAGGAAACACCATATATTTT
CAWGAGGNTIYF
>.|.|TRBJ1-2|TRBV24-1
TGTGCCACCAGTGATTTGGGCAGGAACTATGGCTACACCTTC
CATSDLGRNYGYTF
>.|TRBD2|TRBJ2-1|TRBV27
TGTGCCAGCAGTCATATAGCGGGAGGGGAGGCTGAGCAGTTCTTC
CASSHIAGGEAEQFF
>.|.|TRBJ1-5|TRBV6-5
TGTGCCAGCATGACAGAGCATAGCAATCAGCCCCAGCATTTT
CASMTEHSNQPQHF
>.|.|TRBJ2-6|TRBV5-4
TGTGCCACCCCTACCGTGGGGGGTCCCCACTCTGGGGCCAACGTCCTGACTTTC
CATPTVGGPHSGANVLTF
>.|TRBD1|TRBJ1-4|TRBV19
TGTGCCAGTTCTCGACAGGGGAGGGCAACTAATGAAAAACTGTTTTTT
CASSRQGRATNEKLFF
>.|.|TRBJ1-1|TRBV6-5
TGTGCCAGCAGTTCGTGGGAGTCCACTGAAGCTTTCTTT
CASSSWESTEAFF
>once|.|TRBJ1-5|TRBV12-2
TGTGCAAGTCGCCCGACAGGGTTCAGCCAGCCCCAGCATTTT
CASRPTGFSQPQHF
>.|TRBD2|TRBJ2-2|TRBV5-1
TGCGCCAGCAGCCCTCCTAGCGGGAGGGACACCGGGGAGCTGTTTTTT
CASSPPSGRDTGELFF
>.|.|TRBJ1-5|TRBV7-8
TGTGCCAGCAGCTTAGCGCGGACAGGCAATCAGCCCCAGCATTTT
CASSLARTGNQPQHF
>.|.|TRBJ2-7|TRBV11-1
TGTGCCAGCAGCTTAGAGAATAGCGTAATCTCCTACGAGCAGTACTTC
CASSLENSVISYEQYF
>.|.|TRBJ2-7|TRBV29-1
TGCAGCGTTGCTGGGGGGTCCTACGAGCAGTACTTC
CSVAGGSYEQYF
>.|TRBD1|TRBJ1-1|TRBV5-5
TGTGCCAGCAGCGGGACAGGGGCGGTGAACACTGAAGCTTTCTTT
CASSGTGAVNTEAFF
>.|TRBD2|TRBJ2-3|TRBV6-1
TGTGCCAGCAGTGAACACGCGGGGGGCCTCACAGATACGCAGTATTTT
CASSEHAGGLTDTQYF
>.|TRBD1|TRBJ1-2|TRBV5-1
TGCGCCAGCAGCCTCGGACAGGGAGGTTCGAGGGATGGCTACACCTTC
CASSLGQGGSRDGYTF
>.|.|TRBJ1-1|TRBV2
TGTGCCAGCAGTACAACAGGGATCTACACTGAAGCTTTCTTT
CASSTTGIYTEAFF
>.|.|TRBJ2-1|TRBV7-9
TGTGCCAGCACCCCGTATTACAATGAGCAGTTCTTC
CASTPYYNEQFF
>.|TRBD1|TRBJ2-3|TRBV10-3
TGTGCCATCAGCACAGGGGATACAGATACGCAGTATTTT
CAISTGDTDTQYF
>.|TRBD1|TRBJ2-1|TRBV5-5
TGTGCCAGCAGCACACAGGGGGCCCTCTGGAATGAGCAGTTCTTC
CASSTQGALWNEQFF
>once|TRBD2|TRBJ2-7|TRBV28
TGTGCCAGCAATTCCCCGGGGACTAGCGCTGACGAGCAGTACTTC
CASNSPGTSADEQYF
>.|.|TRBJ2-3|TRBV3-1/TRBV3-2
TGTGCCAGCAGCCAACTACGGGAGTCTACGCAGTATTTT
CASSQLRESTQYF
>once|TRBD1|TRBJ2-1|TRBV20-1
TGCAGTGCTAGTTCCCCGGGACAGGGTTACAATGAGCAGTTCTTC
CSASSPGQGYNEQFF
>.|.|TRBJ2-1|TRBV21-1
TGTGCCAGCAGCAAAGCCGAGGCGGGGGGCTCCTACAATGAGCAGTTCTTC
CASSKAEAGGSYNEQFF
>.|TRBD2|TRBJ2-2|TRBV7-3
TGTGCCAGCAGCTTACTCGGGGGGACGATCGCCGGGGAGCTGTTTTTT
CASSLLGGTIAGELFF
>.|.|TRBJ1-5|TRBV19
TGTGCCAGTAGTATAGATAGAGTAAAGGGTGGGGGGTACAGCAATCAGCCCCAGCATTTT
CASSIDRVKGGGYSNQPQHF
>.|TRBD1|TRBJ1-5|TRBV18
TGTGCCAGCTCACGCGGGACAGGGAGCAATCAGCCCCAGCATTTT
CASSRGTGSNQPQHF
>.|TRBD2|TRBJ2-1|TRBV20-1
TGCAGTGCTAGTTTCGGACTAGCGGGATCCAGTGAGCAGTTCTTC
CSASFGLAGSSEQFF
>.|TRBD1|TRBJ1-2|TRBV19
TGTGCCAGTAGGGTACCGGGACAGGCGCTCTATGGCTACACCTTC
CASRVPGQALYGYTF
>.|TRBD1|TRBJ2-7|TRBV24-1
TGTGCTACCAGTGATCCCGGGACAGGGGACCACGAGCAGTACTTC
CATSDPGTGDHEQYF
>once|.|TRBJ2-5|TRBV6-6
TGTGCCAGCAGTTCCCCAGCGGGCGTACAAGAGACCCAGTACTTC
CASSSPAGVQETQYF
>once|TRBD1|TRBJ2-2|TRBV7-3
TGTGCCAGCAGCGAACAGGGGGCGCATGAACTGACCGGGGAGCTGTTTTTT
CASSEQGAHELTGELFF
>.|TRBD1|TRBJ2-2|TRBV6-2/TRBV6-3
TGTGCCAGCAGTCGCCCGGGACAGGATCACACCGGGGAGCTGTTTTTT
CASSRPGQDHTGELFF
>.|TRBD2|TRBJ2-5|TRBV6-4
TGTGCCAGCAGTGGGACTAGCGGCCCCCAAGAGACCCAGTACTTC
CASSGTSGPQETQYF
>.|TRBD1|TRBJ1-4|TRBV5-1
TGCGCCAGCAGCTTCTCCGGGACAGGGGAGGAAAAACTGTTTTTT
CASSFSGTGEEKLFF
>.|.|TRBJ2-1|TRBV11-2
TGTGCCAGCAGCTTACCCAGGGCCTCCTACAATGAGCAGTTCTTC
CASSLPRASYNEQFF
>.|.|TRBJ2-5|TRBV10-1
TGCGCCAGCAGTGAGTCAGCAGGGCAAGAGACCCAGTACTTC
CASSESAGQETQYF
>.|.|TRBJ1-4|TRBV5-1
TGCGCCAGCAGCTTGGAAGTGGGGGGTCCTGAAAAACTGTTTTTT
CASSLEVGGPEKLFF
>once|TRBD1|TRBJ2-3|TRBV2
TGTGCCAGCAGTGTATCACAGGGGCCCTTCACAGATACGCAGTATTTT
CASSVSQGPFTDTQYF
>.|.|TRBJ1-4|TRBV6-1
TGTGCCAGCAGTGAACAGTTTCCTGAAAAACTGTTTTTT
CASSEQFPEKLFF